Below, one TCR beta chain is given with its context. The antigen remains unidentified. Samples underwent the assay at deep level. The protocol was immunoSEQ multiplex PCR, while the TCRdb copy is restricted to in-frame clones and leaves out a portion. The table records under 2,500,000 clones, under 97% of them present only once. This sample is drawn from a study of shared clonotypes between healthy human individuals. Study information: Three plates each covered CD4 naive and memory; CD8 naive two, CD8 memory one. Study-wide findings and caveats: Rarefaction demonstrated incomplete sorted-subset sequencing despite large depth. The diversity represented, both genetic and in exposure history, was limited by few donors.

Germline-derived CDR1 and CDR2 are LNHDA and SQIVND (reference sequence). The V segment lost 5 bases and the J segment 4 bases; nucleotides outside the gene matches: 3. This CDR3 comprises 14 residues. This clonotype was sampled from a man younger than 35 in good health. This chain links TRBV19 with TRBJ2-3; 10 nucleotides line up with TRBD2. The sequencing input was naive CD4+ T cells sorted from blood. Indicated subset: CD45RA+ positively selected. The CDR3 nucleotides are TGTGCCAGTAGTTCCGGGACTAGCGCAGATACGCAGTATTTT. This codes for CASSSGTSADTQYF.